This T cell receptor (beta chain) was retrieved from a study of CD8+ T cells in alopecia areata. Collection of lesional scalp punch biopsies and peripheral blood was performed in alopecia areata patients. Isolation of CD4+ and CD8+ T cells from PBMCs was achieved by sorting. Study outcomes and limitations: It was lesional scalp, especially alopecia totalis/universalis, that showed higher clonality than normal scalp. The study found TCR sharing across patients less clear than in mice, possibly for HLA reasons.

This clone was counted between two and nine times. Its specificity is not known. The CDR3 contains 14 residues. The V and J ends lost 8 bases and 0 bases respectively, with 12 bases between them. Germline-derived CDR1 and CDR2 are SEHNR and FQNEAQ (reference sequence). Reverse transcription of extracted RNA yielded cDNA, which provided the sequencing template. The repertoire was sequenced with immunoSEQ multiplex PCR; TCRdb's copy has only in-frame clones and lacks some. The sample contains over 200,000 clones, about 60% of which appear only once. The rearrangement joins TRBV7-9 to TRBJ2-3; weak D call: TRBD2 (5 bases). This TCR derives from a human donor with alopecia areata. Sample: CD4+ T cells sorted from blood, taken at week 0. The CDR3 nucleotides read TGTGCCAGCTTACTCGGGGTGAGCACAGATACGCAGTATTTT. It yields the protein CASLLGVSTDTQYF. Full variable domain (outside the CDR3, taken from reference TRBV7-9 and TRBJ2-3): DTGVSQNPRHKITKRGQNVTFRCDPISEHNRLYWYRQTLGQGPEFLTYFQNEAQLEKSRLLSDRFSAERPKGSFSTLEIQRTEQGDSAMYLCASLLGVSTDTQYFGPGTRLTVL.